A single sample is the source of the 32 T cell receptor beta chains below, sequenced in a study of blood T cell repertoires in COVID-19. The repertoire was sequenced with immunoSEQ multiplex PCR; TCRdb's copy has only in-frame clones and lacks some. The sample contains some 170,000 clones, around 73% of which appear only once. The sample comprised PBMCs or T cells enriched from blood (not recorded which). These receptors were collected from a woman aged 50 to 60 who had recovered from COVID-19.

The rearrangement uses TRBV28 and TRBJ1-5; D not certain. The germline V gene encodes CDR1 MDHEN and CDR2 SYDVKM. The CDR3 contains 13 residues. Trimming took 3 bases from V and 14 from J, leaving 17 bases between them. The CDR3: CASSLVPGREKHF. CDR3 DNA sequence: TGTGCCAGCAGTTTGGTGCCCGGACGGGAAAAGCATTTT.

The CDR3 bases are TGTGCCAGCGTGGGAGGAGCCGGAGCTGGAAACACCATATATTTT. Translated, it gives CASVGGAGAGNTIYF. The chain carries TRBV2 and TRBJ1-3; D not certain. CDR3 length: 15 amino acids. Germline CDR1 is SNHLY and CDR2 is FYNNEI. The V gene lost 8 bases and the J gene lost 2 bases, with 16 bases spanning the gap.

The rearrangement joins TRBV24-1 to TRBJ1-1; no definite D call. Germline V gives CDR1 KGHDR, CDR2 SFDVKD. The CDR3 spans 11 residues. Trimming left V 0 bases short and J 7 bases short, with 2 bases between. This chain's CDR3 is CATSDLHEAFF. The DNA of the CDR3 is TGTGCCACCAGTGATTTGCATGAAGCTTTCTTT.

The V gene is TRBV7-8, the J gene TRBJ1-5, with D maybe TRBD1 (6 bases). Germline V lookup: CDR1 SGHVS, CDR2 FQNEAQ. V lost 5 bases, J lost 4 bases, and 15 bases lay in between. The CDR3 runs 15 residues. The CDR3 loop reads CASSQKWGRNQPQHF. The CDR3 nucleotides read TGTGCCAGCAGCCAAAAGTGGGGGCGGAATCAGCCCCAGCATTTT. Full variable domain (rest looked up from reference TRBV7-8 and TRBJ1-5): GAGVSQSPRYKVAKRGQDVALRCDPISGHVSLFWYQQALGQGPEFLTYFQNEAQLDKSGLPSDRFFAERPEGSVSTLKIQRTQQEDSAVYLCASSQKWGRNQPQHFGDGTRLSIL.

V usage is TRBV5-6 and J usage is TRBJ2-7; D not certain. Germline V lookup: CDR1 SGHDT, CDR2 YYEEEE. The V gene lost 0 bases and the J gene lost 1 base, with 5 bases spanning the gap. The CDR3 loop spans 13 amino acids. The CDR3 coding sequence is TGTGCCAGCAGCTTGGGCCAGTCCTACGAGCAGTACTTC. Translated: CASSLGQSYEQYF.

The chain uses TRBV12-3 or TRBV12-4 and TRBJ2-7; the match to TRBD2 covers 11 bases. This CDR3 region has 13 residues. The V and J ends lost 4 bases and 6 bases, in that order; junction bases with no gene match: 2. The CDR3 DNA sequence: TGTGCCAGCAGTTCCGGGACTAGCGGCGAGCAGTACTTC. Translation: CASSSGTSGEQYF.

This chain uses TRBV5-1 with TRBJ1-1; no reliable D call. The CDR3 has 16 amino acids. Trimming cost V 0 bases and J 1 base, with 13 bases left between them. Germline V gene sequence: CDR1 SGHRS, CDR2 YFSETQ. CDR3: CASSLAVLLPNTEAFF. CDR3 sequence (DNA): TGCGCCAGCAGCTTGGCGGTTCTCCTTCCGAACACTGAAGCTTTCTTT.

This clone occurred many times. This chain links TRBV5-4 with TRBJ1-1; D uncertain. The germline CDR1 and CDR2 sequences are SGHNT and YYREEE (reference sequence). This CDR3 spans 16 amino acids. With 4 bases removed from V and 7 bases from J, the gap between germline ends came to 23 bases. The CDR3 is CASSPAGGRHEYEAFF. The CDR3 nucleotides are TGTGCCAGCAGCCCGGCTGGCGGGAGACACGAATATGAAGCTTTCTTT.

The V gene is TRBV5-4, the J gene TRBJ1-2; D is unclear. V gave up 0 bases and J gave up 2 bases, with 8 bases separating them. This CDR3 has 14 residues. Germline lookup yields CDR1 SGHNT and CDR2 YYREEE (reference sequence). The CDR3 loop reads CASSLDGGNYGYTF. Written as DNA, the CDR3 is TGTGCCAGCAGCTTGGATGGCGGGAACTATGGCTACACCTTC.

The chain carries TRBV5-4 and TRBJ2-7; 9 bases align to TRBD2. The CDR3 covers 14 residues. V trimming: 2 bases; J trimming: 0 bases; junction bases outside the gene matches: 0. Per germline, CDR1 SGHNT and CDR2 YYREEE (reference sequence). The CDR3 nucleotides read TGTGCCAGCAGCTTTAGCGGGAGCTCCTACGAGCAGTACTTC. Translated, it gives CASSFSGSSYEQYF.

The rearrangement uses TRBV18 and TRBJ1-5; 7 bases line up with TRBD1. Trimming removed 6 bases from V and 3 bases from J; junction bases left unmatched: 2. Germline V CDR1 and CDR2: KGHSH, LQKENI. The CDR3 has 13 residues. CDR3 DNA: TGTGCCAGCTCCGACAGGGCCAATCAGCCCCAGCATTTT. This gives the protein CASSDRANQPQHF.

In this sample, this clone turned up a few times. V is TRBV2 and J is TRBJ1-2, with D uncertain. V was trimmed by 3 bases and J by 8 bases, leaving 7 bases between them. Germline lookup yields CDR1 SNHLY and CDR2 FYNNEI. There are 11 residues in the CDR3. DNA of the CDR3: TGTGCCAGCAGTGACAGCGGGGGCTACACCTTC. Protein: CASSDSGGYTF. Filled out from reference TRBV2 and TRBJ1-2, the complete variable domain reads EPEVTQTPSHQVTQMGQEVILRCVPISNHLYFYWYRQILGQKVEFLVSFYNNEISEKSEIFDDQFSVERPDGSNFTLKIRSTKLEDSAMYFCASSDSGGYTFGSGTRLTVV.

This clone appeared a single time. The chain links TRBV3-1 (or the pseudogene TRBV3-2) to TRBJ2-7; 7 bases fit TRBD1. The trim removed 4 bases at V and 4 bases at J, leaving 10 bases unmatched. This CDR3 is built from 15 residues. Germline loops: CDR1 LGHDT, CDR2 YNNKEL (reference sequence). The CDR3 sequence: CASSLSTGFGYEQYF. The DNA of the CDR3 is TGTGCCAGCAGCCTTTCGACAGGGTTTGGTTACGAGCAGTACTTC.

The V gene is TRBV5-4, the J gene TRBJ2-3, with TRBD2 as a possible D gene (6 bases). Germline V CDR1 and CDR2: SGHNT, YYREEE (reference sequence). Trimming pared 6 bases from V and 0 bases from J, leaving 17 bases between. The CDR3 is made up of 16 amino acids. As DNA, the CDR3 is TGTGCCAGCACCCATACAGTCGGGGGAAGCACAGATACGCAGTATTTT. This translates into CASTHTVGGSTDTQYF.

This clone showed up just once. This CDR3 reads CASSLLDRGFNQPQHF. The CDR3 DNA reads as TGTGCCAGCAGCTTATTGGACAGGGGTTTTAATCAGCCCCAGCATTTT. The gene calls are TRBV7-8 and TRBJ1-5; 9 bases align to TRBD1. V lost 2 bases, J lost 4 bases, and 6 bases stayed unmatched. There are 16 residues in the CDR3. In germline, CDR1 is SGHVS, CDR2 FQNEAQ.

This clone was seen only once. The gene calls are TRBV4-2 and TRBJ1-6, with 8 bases fitting TRBD1. This CDR3 is built from 15 residues. V trimming: 1 base; J trimming: 9 bases; junction bases outside the gene matches: 5. The germline CDR1 and CDR2 sequences are LGHNA and YNFKEQ. CDR3 in DNA: TGTGCCAGCAGCCAAGCGGACAGGGAGGCTTCACCCCTCCACTTT. Translating it yields CASSQADREASPLHF.

Only a few counts were recorded for this clone. The V gene is TRBV6-5, the J gene TRBJ2-7; 9 bases are shared with TRBD1. The CDR3 is 15 amino acids. CDR1 is MNHEY, CDR2 SVGAGI, per germline. After removal of 6 bases from V and 6 bases from J, the junction contained 12 bases not matched to a gene. The CDR3 DNA is TGTGCCAGCAGGGTCCCGGGACAGGGAATATCCGAGCAGTACTTC. It yields the protein CASRVPGQGISEQYF.

The chain has TRBV19 and TRBJ1-1; possibly TRBD1 for D (5 bases). CDR3 length equals 16 residues. Looked up from germline, CDR1 is LNHDA and CDR2 is SQIVND (reference sequence). Between the trimmed V and J ends, which lost 3 bases and 5 bases, there was a span of 19 bases. CDR3 nucleotides: TGTGCCAGTAGTATTGAGATGGGGCGGGGGAAGACTGAAGCTTTCTTT. Residues: CASSIEMGRGKTEAFF. Looking up the rest from reference TRBV19 and TRBJ1-1 gives the full variable domain: DGGITQSPKYLFRKEGQNVTLSCEQNLNHDAMYWYRQDPGQGLRLIYYSQIVNDFQKGDIAEGYSVSREKKESFPLTVTSAQKNPTAFYLCASSIEMGRGKTEAFFGQGTRLTVV.

This chain links TRBV13 with TRBJ2-1; perhaps TRBD2 as D (6 bases). Germline values: CDR1 PRHDT, CDR2 FYEKMQ (reference sequence). CDR3 size: 16 residues. The germline V and J ends were trimmed by 5 bases and 6 bases, with 20 bases remaining between them. The CDR3 is CASSRTPGLTANEQFF. In nucleotides, the CDR3 is TGTGCCAGCAGCCGGACTCCGGGACTCACAGCCAATGAGCAGTTCTTC.

The rearrangement joins TRBV7-9 to TRBJ1-1; 8 nucleotides line up with TRBD1. Trimming took 4 bases from V and 3 from J; bases not matched to a gene: 1. CDR1 SEHNR and CDR2 FQNEAQ come from the germline V gene (reference sequence). This CDR3 spans 13 amino acids. The CDR3 DNA sequence: TGTGCCAGCAGCTCACAGGGGGACACTGAAGCTTTCTTT. This encodes CASSSQGDTEAFF.

The chain's CDR3 is CATSDPGANSPLHF. CDR3 coding DNA: TGTGCCACCAGTGACCCAGGGGCTAATTCACCCCTCCACTTT. V and J are TRBV24-1 and TRBJ1-6, with a possible D match to TRBD1 (6 bases). CDR3 length equals 14 residues. The V gene lost 4 bases and the J gene lost 6 bases, with 9 bases spanning the gap. Per germline, CDR1 KGHDR and CDR2 SFDVKD.

This clone was recorded only once. This chain joins TRBV12-3 or TRBV12-4 and TRBJ1-2; D might be TRBD1 (6 bases). V was trimmed by 5 bases and J by 5 bases, leaving 12 bases between them. This CDR3 comprises 13 residues. The CDR3 bases are TGTGCCAGCAGTCAGACTACAGGGTATGGCTACACCTTC. As protein: CASSQTTGYGYTF.

The chain carries TRBV7-3 and TRBJ2-3; D perhaps matches TRBD1 (5 bases). CDR1 SGHTA and CDR2 FQGTGA come from the germline V gene. The germline V and J ends were trimmed by 5 bases and 1 base, with 10 bases remaining between them. The CDR3 loop spans 14 amino acids. The CDR3 bases are TGTGCCAGCAGCCCGATAGGGGGCACAGATACGCAGTATTTT. Translating it yields CASSPIGGTDTQYF.

The chain joins TRBV6-4 to TRBJ2-2; 12 bases are shared with TRBD2. The CDR3 is 17 residues long. Germline trimming cut 6 bases from V and 5 bases from J; bases unmatched to any gene: 10. Germline CDR1 MRHNA, CDR2 SNTAGT. DNA of the CDR3: TGTGCCAGCAGCCGGACTAGCGGGACTCGCCTTACCGGGGAGCTGTTTTTT. Encoded protein: CASSRTSGTRLTGELFF.

This clone has a handful of counts. Sequence at one end of the junction differs from germline and may be a read error. This chain links TRBV2 with TRBJ1-4, with 7 bases that match TRBD1. The CDR3 has 12 residues. Germline-derived CDR1 and CDR2 are SNHLY and FYNNEI. The CDR3: CASSASLGTAAF. The DNA of the CDR3 is TGTGCCAGCAGTGCCTCCCTCGGGACAGCGGCTTTT.

The chain employs TRBV7-9 and TRBJ2-7; possibly TRBD1 for D (5 bases). Looked up from germline, CDR1 is SEHNR and CDR2 is FQNEAQ (reference sequence). With 1 base removed from V and 2 bases from J, the gap between germline ends came to 12 bases. The CDR3 is 15 amino acids. The CDR3 DNA is TGTGCCAGCAGCTTAGTCGACAGACCTCCCTACGAGCAGTACTTC. Translation: CASSLVDRPPYEQYF.

The CDR3 region has the DNA TGTGCCAGCTCACCCGTCAGGGGGCGCGGTGAAAAACTGTTTTTT. Amino acid sequence: CASSPVRGRGEKLFF. The genes are TRBV18 and TRBJ1-4, with TRBD1 identical over 8 bases. Germline V gene lookup returns CDR1 KGHSH and CDR2 LQKENI. CDR3 length: 15 amino acids. Losses at the gene ends were 3 bases for V and 7 bases for J; bases not matched to a gene: 7.

The chain has TRBV30 and TRBJ1-4; no clear D gene. Germline CDR1 is GTSNPN and CDR2 is SVGIG (reference sequence). With 3 bases removed from V and 8 bases from J, the gap between germline ends came to 25 bases. The CDR3 loop spans 17 amino acids. CDR3 residues: CAWSVRRSGPAGEKLFF. The CDR3 region has the DNA TGTGCCTGGAGCGTCCGGCGCAGCGGGCCGGCCGGGGAAAAACTGTTTTTT.

The chain uses TRBV10-3 and TRBJ1-1; 10 nucleotides match TRBD1. V was pared by 2 bases and J by 4 bases, with 4 bases of the junction left unmatched. This CDR3 has 15 residues. From germline, CDR1 is ENHRY and CDR2 SYGVKD. Here the CDR3 reads CAISERQGATTEAFF. For the CDR3, the DNA is TGTGCCATCAGTGAGAGACAGGGGGCGACCACTGAAGCTTTCTTT.

The chain carries TRBV5-4 and TRBJ2-1; TRBD2 matches 11 bases. Germline assignment: CDR1 SGHNT and CDR2 YYREEE (reference sequence). Unmatched junction bases numbered 7, after V lost 4 bases and J lost 7 bases. The CDR3 sequence is 15 residues long. Written as DNA, the CDR3 is TGTGCCAGCAGCATAGCGGGAGGGCCAGTGAATGAGCAGTTCTTC. As protein: CASSIAGGPVNEQFF.

V gene TRBV5-1 combines with J gene TRBJ2-5, with D perhaps matching TRBD2 (5 bases). Germline V gene lookup returns CDR1 SGHRS and CDR2 YFSETQ. The CDR3 has 13 residues. Trimming left V 9 bases short and J 3 bases short, with 15 bases between. DNA for the CDR3: TGCGCCACTAGACCGGGGTCGAAAGAGACCCAGTACTTC. This translates into CATRPGSKETQYF.

The chain joins TRBV2 to TRBJ1-5, with D possibly being TRBD1 (5 bases). Germline assignment: CDR1 SNHLY and CDR2 FYNNEI. The CDR3 extends over 15 amino acids. V was cut by 6 bases and J by 6 bases, with 18 bases left in between. CDR3 sequence: CASSPSSGVGQPQHF. DNA for the CDR3: TGTGCCAGCAGCCCTTCTTCGGGGGTAGGTCAGCCCCAGCATTTT.